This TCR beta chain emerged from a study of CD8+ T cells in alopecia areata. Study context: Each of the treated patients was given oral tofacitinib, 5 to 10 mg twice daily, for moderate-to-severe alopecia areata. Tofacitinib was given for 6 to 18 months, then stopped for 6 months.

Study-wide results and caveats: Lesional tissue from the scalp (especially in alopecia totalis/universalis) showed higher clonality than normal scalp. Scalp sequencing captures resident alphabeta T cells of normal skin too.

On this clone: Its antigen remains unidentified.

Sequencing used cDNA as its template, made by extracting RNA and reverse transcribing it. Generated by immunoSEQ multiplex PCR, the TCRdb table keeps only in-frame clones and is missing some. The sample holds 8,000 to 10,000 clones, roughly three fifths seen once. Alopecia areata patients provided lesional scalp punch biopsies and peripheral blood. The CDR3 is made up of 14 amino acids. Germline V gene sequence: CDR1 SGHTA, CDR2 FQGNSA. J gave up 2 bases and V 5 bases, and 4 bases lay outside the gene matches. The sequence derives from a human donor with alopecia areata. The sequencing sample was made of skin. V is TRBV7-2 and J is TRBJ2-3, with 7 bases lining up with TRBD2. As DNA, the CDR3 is TGTGCCAGCAGCCGTAGCGGGTTCACAGATACGCAGTATTTT. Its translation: CASSRSGFTDTQYF.